The 26 T cell receptor beta chains in this list originate from one sample, sequenced in a study of cytomegalovirus exposure and HLA in healthy donors. Amplification used 60 Vbeta primers and 13 Jbeta primers. The protocol was immunoSEQ multiplex PCR, while the TCRdb copy is restricted to in-frame clones and leaves out a portion. The repertoire holds around 200,000 clones, with under 85% as singletons. The material sequenced was PBMCs. These receptors came from a woman in her fifties or sixties in good health and CMV-seropositive.

The chain employs TRBV14 and TRBJ2-7; 8 positions agree with TRBD2. This CDR3 is built from 15 residues. Trimming at V came to 4 bases and at J to 5 bases, leaving 10 bases not matched to a gene. Germline assignment: CDR1 SGHDN and CDR2 FVKESK. The CDR3, as DNA: TGTGCCAGCAGCCGCCTCACGGGGGGGCGTAACGAGCAGTACTTC. It encodes CASSRLTGGRNEQYF.

This sequence joins TRBV5-1 and TRBJ2-2; 7 bases agree with TRBD1. Germline CDR1 reads SGHRS; CDR2 reads YFSETQ. This CDR3 is 15 amino acids long. Germline trimming cut 3 bases from V and 7 bases from J; bases unmatched to any gene: 9. The CDR3, as DNA: TGCGCCAGCAGCTCACAGACAGGGCTAGGCGGGGAGCTGTTTTTT. It yields the protein CASSSQTGLGGELFF.

The V and J genes are TRBV10-2 and TRBJ1-4, with D possibly being TRBD1 (6 bases). Deletions cut 5 bases from V and 3 bases from J, with 13 bases between. The length of the CDR3 is 15 residues. CDR1 is WSHSY, CDR2 SAAADI, per germline. The chain's CDR3 is CASSLTGLANEKLFF. The CDR3, as DNA: TGCGCCAGCAGTTTAACAGGGTTAGCTAATGAAAAACTGTTTTTT.

This clone was seen a handful of times. V usage is TRBV2 and J usage is TRBJ1-5; D is uncertain. Trimming stripped 1 base from V and 2 bases from J, with 9 bases between. The CDR3 totals 15 residues. Germline V gene sequence: CDR1 SNHLY, CDR2 FYNNEI. The CDR3 coding sequence is TGTGCCAGCAGTGAAGGTAGTATGGGCAATCAGCCCCAGCATTTT. Residues: CASSEGSMGNQPQHF.

The chain is built from TRBV6-6 and TRBJ1-2; tentative D call: TRBD1 (5 bases). CDR3 length equals 14 residues. The V gene's germline CDR1 is MNHNY and CDR2 SVGAGI (reference sequence). V was pared by 4 bases and J by 0 bases, with 9 bases between. The CDR3 DNA reads TGTGCCAGCAGTTCCCTGACAGCTAACTATGGCTACACCTTC. It specifies CASSSLTANYGYTF.

The rearrangement joins TRBV9 to TRBJ2-1; the match to TRBD1 covers 7 bases. The germline V gene encodes CDR1 SGDLS and CDR2 YYNGEE. V shed 3 bases and J 8 bases; nucleotides not matched to a gene: 8. The CDR3 totals 14 residues. CDR3 bases: TGTGCCAGCAGCGAAGAACAGGGGCGGGATGAGCAGTTCTTC. Protein product: CASSEEQGRDEQFF.

The chain couples TRBV27 to TRBJ2-5; unclear D gene. Matching the DNA end better, TRBJ2-7 makes the J call doubtful. Germline lookup yields CDR1 MNHEY and CDR2 SMNVEV (reference sequence). This CDR3 is 13 amino acids long. The CDR3 DNA reads as TGTGCCAGCAGTTGGGCAATCTCCTACGAGCAGTACTTC. Its protein product is CASSWAISYEQYF.

This chain connects TRBV29-1 to TRBJ2-7; 10 positions agree with TRBD1. The germline V gene encodes CDR1 SQVTM and CDR2 ANQGSEA. V lost 4 bases, J lost 6 bases, and 3 bases stayed unmatched. This CDR3 is 12 amino acids long. CDR3 nucleotide sequence: TGCAGCGTTGGAGGACAGGGGGGCGAGCAGTACTTC. Translation gives CSVGGQGGEQYF.

V usage is TRBV6-6 and J usage is TRBJ1-1, with 9 bases matching TRBD1. The germline gives CDR1 MNHNY, CDR2 SVGAGI (reference sequence). The CDR3 spans 14 residues. V gave up 6 bases and J gave up 5 bases; unmatched junction bases: 7. CDR3 residues: CASRMDRGPTEAFF. The CDR3 coding sequence is TGTGCCAGCAGGATGGACAGGGGCCCTACTGAAGCTTTCTTT.

V and J are TRBV28 and TRBJ1-2; maybe TRBD1 (5 bases). From germline, CDR1 is MDHEN and CDR2 SYDVKM. V gave up 11 bases and J gave up 5 bases, with 15 bases separating them. The CDR3 covers 12 residues. In DNA form, the CDR3 reads TGTGCCTCCACTAGCCGGGGGTATGGCTACACCTTC. It yields the protein CASTSRGYGYTF.

The chain recombines TRBV7-2 with TRBJ2-7; 7 bases match TRBD2. Germline V gene sequence: CDR1 SGHTA, CDR2 FQGNSA. The CDR3 length is 14 residues. V lost 5 bases, J lost 4 bases, and 8 bases stayed unmatched. This CDR3 is CASSPASGAYEQYF. Here the CDR3 DNA reads TGTGCCAGCAGCCCCGCCAGCGGGGCGTACGAGCAGTACTTC.

The chain combines TRBV19 with TRBJ1-3, with TRBD1 identical over 9 bases. There are 14 residues in the CDR3. Looked up from germline, CDR1 is LNHDA and CDR2 is SQIVND (reference sequence). Trimming took 10 bases from V and 4 from J; bases not matched to a gene: 8. The CDR3 nucleotides read TGTGCCACCCAAACAGGGGGCAGAGGAAACACCATATATTTT. This encodes CATQTGGRGNTIYF.

This rearrangement joins TRBV9 to TRBJ1-1; TRBD1 might be the D (5 bases). V lost 4 bases and J 1 base, leaving 8 bases between the germline ends. CDR1 and CDR2 (germline): SGDLS, YYNGEE. The CDR3 loop spans 13 amino acids. CDR3 nucleotides: TGTGCCAGCAGCCATACAGGGAACACTGAAGCTTTCTTT. Its protein is CASSHTGNTEAFF.

In DNA, the CDR3 is TGTGCCAGCAGCCCCCGCAGGGACTCTGGAAACACCATATATTTT. Protein product: CASSPRRDSGNTIYF. V usage is TRBV7-2 and J usage is TRBJ1-3; tentative D call: TRBD1 (5 bases). Germline V gene data show CDR1 as SGHTA and CDR2 as FQGNSA. CDR3 length: 15 residues. Trimming pared 5 bases from V and 0 bases from J, leaving 11 bases between.

This chain joins TRBV4-3 and TRBJ1-2, with 10 bases aligning to TRBD1. CDR1 and CDR2 (germline): LGHNA, YSLEER. V trimming: 1 base; J trimming: 6 bases; junction bases outside the gene matches: 8. The CDR3 totals 16 residues. The CDR3 reads CASSQGMGQGMHGYTF. The CDR3 bases are TGCGCCAGCAGCCAAGGAATGGGACAGGGGATGCATGGCTACACCTTC.

The chain carries TRBV18 and TRBJ1-2; 7 nucleotides line up with TRBD1. With V trimmed by 5 bases and J by 2 bases, 2 bases remained unmatched. Germline CDR1 is KGHSH and CDR2 is LQKENI. The CDR3 totals 13 residues. CDR3 in amino acids: CASSSGQNYGYTF. For the CDR3, the DNA is TGTGCCAGCTCATCGGGACAGAACTATGGCTACACCTTC.

The chain combines TRBV5-8 with TRBJ2-4, with TRBD1 matching 8 bases. This CDR3 comprises 15 residues. The trim removed 7 bases at V and 7 bases at J, leaving 13 bases unmatched. CDR1 and CDR2 from the germline V gene are SGHTS and YDEGEE. CDR3 nucleotide sequence: TGTGCCAGCCTGAGCCGGACAGGGAATAAGAACATTCAGTACTTC. Amino acid sequence: CASLSRTGNKNIQYF.

The V call is TRBV5-1, the J call TRBJ1-1, with 7 positions matching TRBD1. The CDR3 is 13 amino acids. Losses at the gene ends were 3 bases for V and 5 bases for J; bases not matched to a gene: 4. CDR1 SGHRS and CDR2 YFSETQ come from the germline V gene. CDR3 sequence: CASSSHRGTEAFF. The CDR3 nucleotides read TGCGCCAGCAGCTCTCACAGGGGAACTGAAGCTTTCTTT.

This clone was seen a few times. This chain uses TRBV5-6 with TRBJ1-3; D is perhaps TRBD1 (5 bases). The CDR3 is 13 residues long. The V end was cut by 0 bases, the J end by 4 bases, with 5 bases between. Germline CDR1 is SGHDT and CDR2 is YYEEEE. The CDR3 bases are TGTGCCAGCAGCTTGGGACAGGGAAACACCATATATTTT. Protein product: CASSLGQGNTIYF. The full variable domain, rest sourced from reference TRBV5-6 and TRBJ1-3, is DAGVTQSPTHLIKTRGQQVTLRCSPKSGHDTVSWYQQALGQGPQFIFQYYEEEERQRGNFPDRFSGHQFPNYSSELNVNALLLGDSALYLCASSLGQGNTIYFGEGSWLTVV.

The chain is built from TRBV12-2 and TRBJ1-2. TRBV12-2 is a pseudogene. The CDR3 is 12 amino acids. The CDR3 DNA reads as TGTGCCAGTACGAGGGATTACTATGGCTACACCTTC. Its protein product is CASTRDYYGYTF.

The chain is built from TRBV7-9 and TRBJ1-1; D is ambiguous. CDR1 is SEHNR and CDR2 is FQNEAQ in the germline V gene (reference sequence). V was shortened by 1 base and J by 0 bases, with 9 bases between the two germline ends. The CDR3 contains 15 residues. This chain's CDR3 is CASSLVGLLNTEAFF. As DNA, the CDR3 is TGTGCCAGCAGCTTAGTTGGGCTATTGAACACTGAAGCTTTCTTT.

This clone was detected once. The V gene is TRBV7-3, the J gene TRBJ2-7, with 8 bases fitting TRBD1. J gave up 3 bases and V 5 bases, and 3 bases lay outside the gene matches. This CDR3 has 13 residues. CDR1 SGHTA and CDR2 FQGTGA come from the germline V gene. The CDR3 sequence is CASSVGQGYEQYF. The CDR3 nucleotides are TGTGCCAGCAGCGTAGGACAGGGCTACGAGCAGTACTTC.

J is TRBJ2-5 and V is TRBV5-4, with 7 bases that match TRBD2. The CDR3 is 15 residues long. Germline V gene lookup returns CDR1 SGHNT and CDR2 YYREEE (reference sequence). Trimming at V came to 1 base and at J to 3 bases, leaving 6 bases not matched to a gene. CDR3 region: CASSLRGGVKETQYF. Written as DNA, the CDR3 is TGTGCCAGCAGCTTGCGTGGGGGGGTAAAAGAGACCCAGTACTTC.

About this clone itself: Other DNA sequences of this sample code for an identical CDR3. The CDR3 DNA is TGTGCCAGCAGCTTGGCTCCGCAGGGGACATACGAGCAGTACTTC. This gives the protein CASSLAPQGTYEQYF. The V gene is TRBV5-5, the J gene TRBJ2-7; the D gene is possibly TRBD1 (6 bases). Trimming pared 0 bases from V and 4 bases from J, leaving 14 bases between. The germline CDR1 and CDR2 sequences are SGHKS and YYEKEE (reference sequence). This CDR3 comprises 15 residues. Complete variable domain (other parts from reference TRBV5-5 and TRBJ2-7): DAGVTQSPTHLIKTRGQQVTLRCSPISGHKSVSWYQQVLGQGPQFIFQYYEKEERGRGNFPDRFSARQFPNYSSELNVNALLLGDSALYLCASSLAPQGTYEQYFGPGTRLTVT.

The chain carries TRBV5-8 and TRBJ2-7, with 10 bases that match TRBD1. In germline, CDR1 is SGHTS, CDR2 YDEGEE. The CDR3 has 16 amino acids. Trimming took 5 bases from V and 4 from J; bases not matched to a gene: 12. The CDR3 loop is CASRIGSGQGNYEQYF. CDR3 bases: TGTGCCAGCAGGATCGGCTCGGGACAGGGGAATTACGAGCAGTACTTC.

This sequence joins TRBV7-8 and TRBJ1-2; 9 bases map to TRBD1. J lost 7 bases, V lost 3 bases, and 6 bases had no gene match. Germline values: CDR1 SGHVS, CDR2 FQNEAQ. The CDR3 sequence is 14 residues long. The CDR3 loop is CASSFDRGSGGYTF. The CDR3 DNA is TGTGCCAGCAGCTTTGACAGGGGGTCTGGTGGCTACACCTTC.